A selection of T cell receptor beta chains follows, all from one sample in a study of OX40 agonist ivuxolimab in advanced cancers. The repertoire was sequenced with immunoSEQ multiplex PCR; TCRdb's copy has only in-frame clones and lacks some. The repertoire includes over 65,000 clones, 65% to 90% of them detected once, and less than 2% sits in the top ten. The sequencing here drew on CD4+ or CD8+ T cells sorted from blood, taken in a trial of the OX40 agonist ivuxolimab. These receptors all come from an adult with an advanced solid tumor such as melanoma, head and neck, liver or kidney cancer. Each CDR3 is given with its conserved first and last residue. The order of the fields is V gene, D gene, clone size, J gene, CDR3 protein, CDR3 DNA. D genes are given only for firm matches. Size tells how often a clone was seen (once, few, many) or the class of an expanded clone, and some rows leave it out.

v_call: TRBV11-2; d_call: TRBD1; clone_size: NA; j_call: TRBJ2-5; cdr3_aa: CASLDSRGRETQYF; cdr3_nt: TGTGCCAGTTTGGACTCGAGGGGGCGGGAGACCCAGTACTTC
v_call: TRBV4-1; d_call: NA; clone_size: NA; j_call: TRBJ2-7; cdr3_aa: CASSRGQILLYEQYF; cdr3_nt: TGCGCCAGCAGCCGAGGGCAGATTCTACTCTACGAGCAGTACTTC
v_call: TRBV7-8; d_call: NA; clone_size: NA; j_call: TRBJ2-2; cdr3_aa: CASSLVSAEGAGELFF; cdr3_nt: TGTGCCAGCAGCTTAGTGTCGGCCGAGGGGGCCGGGGAGCTGTTTTTT
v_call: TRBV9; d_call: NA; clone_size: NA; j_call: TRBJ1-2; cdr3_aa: CASSVGLYGYTF; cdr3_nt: TGTGCCAGCAGCGTAGGGCTTTATGGCTACACCTTC
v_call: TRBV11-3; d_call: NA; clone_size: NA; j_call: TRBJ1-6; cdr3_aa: CASSLDPGPNSPLHF; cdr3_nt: TGTGCCAGCAGCTTAGATCCGGGACCGAATTCACCCCTCCACTTT
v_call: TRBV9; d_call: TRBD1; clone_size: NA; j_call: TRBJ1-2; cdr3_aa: CASSATGTYGYTF; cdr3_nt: TGTGCCAGCAGCGCGACAGGGACCTATGGCTACACCTTC
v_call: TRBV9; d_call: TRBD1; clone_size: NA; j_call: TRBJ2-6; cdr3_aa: CASSGRTGGRLSGANVLTF; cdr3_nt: TGTGCCAGCAGCGGACGAACAGGGGGCCGCCTCTCTGGGGCCAACGTCCTGACTTTC
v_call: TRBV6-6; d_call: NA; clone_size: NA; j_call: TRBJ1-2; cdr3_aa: CASRRDGTYGYTF; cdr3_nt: TGTGCCAGCAGAAGGGACGGAACCTATGGCTACACCTTC
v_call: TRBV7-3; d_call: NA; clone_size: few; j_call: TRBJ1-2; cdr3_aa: CASSLDTFYGYTF; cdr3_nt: TGTGCCAGCAGCTTGGACACCTTCTATGGCTACACCTTC
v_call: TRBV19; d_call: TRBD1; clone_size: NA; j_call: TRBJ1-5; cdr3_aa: CASSILMTGGVYRGNQPQHF; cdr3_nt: TGTGCCAGTAGTATATTGATGACAGGGGGCGTGTATAGAGGCAATCAGCCCCAGCATTTT
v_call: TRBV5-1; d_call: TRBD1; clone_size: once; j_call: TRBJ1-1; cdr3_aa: CASSQGTGGNTEAFF; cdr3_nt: TGCGCCAGCAGCCAAGGGACAGGGGGGAACACTGAAGCTTTCTTT
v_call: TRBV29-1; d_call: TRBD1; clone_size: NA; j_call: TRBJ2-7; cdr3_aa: CSGSQGAGYEQYF; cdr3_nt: TGCAGCGGATCACAGGGGGCGGGATACGAGCAGTACTTC
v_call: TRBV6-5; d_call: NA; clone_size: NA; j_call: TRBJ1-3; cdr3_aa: CASSSAPDRAGNTIYF; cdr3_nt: TGTGCCAGCAGTTCTGCGCCGGATCGGGCTGGAAACACCATATATTTT
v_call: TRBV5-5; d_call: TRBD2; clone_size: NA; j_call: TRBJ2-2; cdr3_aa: CASSYGLAGDTGELFF; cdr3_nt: TGTGCCAGCAGCTACGGACTAGCGGGGGATACCGGGGAGCTGTTTTTT
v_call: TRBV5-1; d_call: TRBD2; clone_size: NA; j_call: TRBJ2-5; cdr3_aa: CASSILAGHQETQYF; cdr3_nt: TGCGCCAGCAGCATTCTAGCGGGACACCAAGAGACCCAGTACTTC
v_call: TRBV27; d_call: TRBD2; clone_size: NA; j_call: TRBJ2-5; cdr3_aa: CASSLTGGALETQYF; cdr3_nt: TGTGCCAGCAGTTTAACCGGGGGGGCCTTGGAGACCCAGTACTTC
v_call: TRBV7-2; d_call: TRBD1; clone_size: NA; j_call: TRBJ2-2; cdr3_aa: CASNQGVAFSGELFF; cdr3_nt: TGTGCCAGCAACCAGGGGGTTGCCTTTAGCGGGGAGCTGTTTTTT
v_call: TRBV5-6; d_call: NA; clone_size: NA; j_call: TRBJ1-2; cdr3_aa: CASSLSRTRGYTF; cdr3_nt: TGTGCCAGCAGCTTGAGTAGAACCAGGGGCTACACCTTC
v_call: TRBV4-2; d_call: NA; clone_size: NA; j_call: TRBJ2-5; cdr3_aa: CASSQDGGGAQYF; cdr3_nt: TGTGCCAGCAGCCAAGATGGCGGAGGGGCCCAGTACTTC
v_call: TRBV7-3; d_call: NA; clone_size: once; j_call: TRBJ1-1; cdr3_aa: CASSSQGTEAFF; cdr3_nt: TGTGCCAGCAGCTCCCAGGGGACTGAAGCTTTCTTT
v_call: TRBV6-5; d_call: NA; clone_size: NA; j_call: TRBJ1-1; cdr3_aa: CASSYSGFGANTEAFF; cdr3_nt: TGTGCCAGCAGTTACTCGGGGTTTGGGGCGAACACTGAAGCTTTCTTT
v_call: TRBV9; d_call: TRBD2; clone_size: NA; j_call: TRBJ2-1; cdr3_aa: CASSVVSSGTAEFF; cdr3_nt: TGTGCCAGCAGCGTAGTTTCTAGCGGGACTGCAGAGTTCTTC
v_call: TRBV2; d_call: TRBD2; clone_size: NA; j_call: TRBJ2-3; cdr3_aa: CASNFNGGAVDTQYF; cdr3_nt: TGTGCCAGCAATTTCAACGGGGGGGCAGTTGATACGCAGTATTTT
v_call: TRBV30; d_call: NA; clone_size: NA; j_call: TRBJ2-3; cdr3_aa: CAWGNLADTQYF; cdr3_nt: TGTGCCTGGGGGAACTTAGCGGATACGCAGTATTTT
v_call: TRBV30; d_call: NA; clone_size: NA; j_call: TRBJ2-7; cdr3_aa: CAWSPPSYEQYF; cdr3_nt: TGTGCCTGGAGTCCCCCCAGCTACGAGCAGTACTTC
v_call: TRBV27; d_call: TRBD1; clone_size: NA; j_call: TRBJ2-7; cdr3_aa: CASRKKPGQGSYEQYF; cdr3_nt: TGTGCCAGCAGGAAAAAACCGGGACAGGGTTCCTACGAGCAGTACTTC
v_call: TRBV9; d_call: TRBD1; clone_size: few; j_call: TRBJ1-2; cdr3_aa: CASSPRDRVNGYTF; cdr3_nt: TGTGCCAGCAGCCCCCGGGACAGGGTGAATGGCTACACCTTC
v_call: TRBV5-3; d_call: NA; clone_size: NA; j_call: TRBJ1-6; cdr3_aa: CASSLNENSPLHF; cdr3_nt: TGTGCCAGCAGCTTAAACGAGAATTCACCCCTCCACTTT
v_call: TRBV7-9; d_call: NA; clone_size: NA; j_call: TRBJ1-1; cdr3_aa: CASSLAWGTEAFF; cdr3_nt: TGTGCCAGCAGCTTAGCGTGGGGGACTGAAGCTTTCTTT
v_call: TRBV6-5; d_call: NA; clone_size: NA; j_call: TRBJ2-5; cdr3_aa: CASSYSPGRKTQYF; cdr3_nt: TGTGCCAGCAGTTACTCACCGGGGAGAAAGACCCAGTACTTC
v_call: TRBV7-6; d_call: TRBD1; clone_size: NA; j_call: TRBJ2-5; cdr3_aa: CASSKKGGQGARETQYF; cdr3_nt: TGTGCCAGCAGCAAAAAAGGGGGACAGGGGGCGCGTGAGACCCAGTACTTC
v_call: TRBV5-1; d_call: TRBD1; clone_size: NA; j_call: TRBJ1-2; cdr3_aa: CASSQQGGGYGYTF; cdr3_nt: TGCGCCAGCAGCCAACAGGGGGGAGGCTATGGCTACACCTTC
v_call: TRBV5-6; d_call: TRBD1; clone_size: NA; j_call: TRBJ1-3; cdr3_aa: CASSWDREVYF; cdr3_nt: TGTGCCAGCAGCTGGGACAGGGAGGTATATTTT
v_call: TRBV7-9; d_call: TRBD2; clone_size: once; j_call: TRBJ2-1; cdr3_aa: CASSLGTSGAYNEQFF; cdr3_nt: TGTGCCAGCAGCTTGGGGACTAGCGGGGCCTACAATGAGCAGTTCTTC
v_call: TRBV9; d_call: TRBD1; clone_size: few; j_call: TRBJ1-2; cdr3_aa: CASTADRQGHGYTF; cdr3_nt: TGTGCCAGCACCGCAGACCGACAGGGCCATGGCTACACCTTC
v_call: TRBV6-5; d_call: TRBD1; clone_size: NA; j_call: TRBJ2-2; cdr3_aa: CASKRGQGATGELFF; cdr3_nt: TGTGCCAGCAAACGGGGACAGGGGGCCACCGGGGAGCTGTTTTTT
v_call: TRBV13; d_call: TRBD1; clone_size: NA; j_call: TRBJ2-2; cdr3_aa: CASSLVRTGVTGELFF; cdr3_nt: TGTGCCAGCAGCTTAGTGAGGACAGGGGTCACCGGGGAGCTGTTTTTT
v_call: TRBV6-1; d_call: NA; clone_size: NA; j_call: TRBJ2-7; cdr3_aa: CASNPSPQYF; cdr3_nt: TGTGCCAGCAACCCCTCCCCGCAGTACTTC
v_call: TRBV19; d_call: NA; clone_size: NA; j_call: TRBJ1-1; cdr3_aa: CASTRPSTEAFF; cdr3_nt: TGTGCCAGTACCAGACCCAGCACTGAAGCTTTCTTT
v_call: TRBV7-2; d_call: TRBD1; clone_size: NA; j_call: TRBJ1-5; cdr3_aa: CASSLDWGTGGNQPQHF; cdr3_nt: TGTGCCAGCAGCTTAGATTGGGGGACAGGGGGCAATCAGCCCCAGCATTTT
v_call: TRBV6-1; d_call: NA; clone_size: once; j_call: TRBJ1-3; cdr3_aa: CASSESTGSGNTIYF; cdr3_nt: TGTGCCAGCAGTGAAAGCACAGGCTCTGGAAACACCATATATTTT
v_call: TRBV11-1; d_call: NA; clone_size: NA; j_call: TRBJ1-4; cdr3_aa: CASSLTISATNEKLFF; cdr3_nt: TGTGCCAGCAGCTTAACGATAAGTGCGACTAATGAAAAACTGTTTTTT